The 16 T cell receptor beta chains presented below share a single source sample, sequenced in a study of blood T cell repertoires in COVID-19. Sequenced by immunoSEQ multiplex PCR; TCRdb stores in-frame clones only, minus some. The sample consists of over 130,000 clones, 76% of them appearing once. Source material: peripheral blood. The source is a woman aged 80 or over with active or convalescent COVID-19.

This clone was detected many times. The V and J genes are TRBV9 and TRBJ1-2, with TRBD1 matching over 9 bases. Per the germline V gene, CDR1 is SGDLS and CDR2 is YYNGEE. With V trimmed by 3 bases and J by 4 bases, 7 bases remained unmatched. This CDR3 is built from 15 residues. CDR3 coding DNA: TGTGCCAGCAGCGAGGGACAGGGCCTGAGCTATGGCTACACCTTC. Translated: CASSEGQGLSYGYTF.

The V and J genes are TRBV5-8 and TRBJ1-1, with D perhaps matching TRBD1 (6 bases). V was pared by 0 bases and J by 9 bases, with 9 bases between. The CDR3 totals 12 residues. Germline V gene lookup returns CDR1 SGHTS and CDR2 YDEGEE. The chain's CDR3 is CASSLVTGQAFF. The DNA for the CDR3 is TGTGCCAGCAGCTTGGTGACAGGCCAAGCTTTCTTT.

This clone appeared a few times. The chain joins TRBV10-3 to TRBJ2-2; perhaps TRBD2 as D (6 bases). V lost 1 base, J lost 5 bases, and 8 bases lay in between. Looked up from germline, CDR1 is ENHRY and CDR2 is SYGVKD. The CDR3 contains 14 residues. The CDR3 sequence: CAISEFGGTGELFF. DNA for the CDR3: TGTGCCATCAGTGAGTTCGGGGGAACCGGGGAGCTGTTTTTT.

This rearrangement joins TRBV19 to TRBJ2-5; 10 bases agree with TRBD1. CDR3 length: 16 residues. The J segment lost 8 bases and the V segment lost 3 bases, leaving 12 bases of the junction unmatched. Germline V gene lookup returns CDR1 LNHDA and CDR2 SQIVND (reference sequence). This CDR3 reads CASSMGQGSAKRTQYF. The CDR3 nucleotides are TGTGCCAGTAGTATGGGACAGGGGTCCGCCAAGAGAACCCAGTACTTC.

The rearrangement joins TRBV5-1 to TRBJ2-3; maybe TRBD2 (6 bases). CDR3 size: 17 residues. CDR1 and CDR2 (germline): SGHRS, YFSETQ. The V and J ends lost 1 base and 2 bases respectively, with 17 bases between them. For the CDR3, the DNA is TGCGCCAGCAGCTTGAGGACGGGGGACTTTTACACAGATACGCAGTATTTT. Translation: CASSLRTGDFYTDTQYF.

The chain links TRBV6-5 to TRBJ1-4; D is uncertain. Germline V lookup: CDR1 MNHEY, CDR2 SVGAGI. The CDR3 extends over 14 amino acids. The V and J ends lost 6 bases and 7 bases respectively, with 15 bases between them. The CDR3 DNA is TGTGCCAGCAGACCTGGGAGTCTTTTTGAAAAACTGTTTTTT. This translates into CASRPGSLFEKLFF.

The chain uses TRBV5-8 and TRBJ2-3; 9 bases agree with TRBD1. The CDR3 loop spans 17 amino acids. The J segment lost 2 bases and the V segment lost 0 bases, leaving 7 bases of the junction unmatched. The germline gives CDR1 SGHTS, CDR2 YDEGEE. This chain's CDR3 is CASSLGLQGAPTDTQYF. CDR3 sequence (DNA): TGTGCCAGCAGCTTGGGTCTACAGGGGGCGCCCACAGATACGCAGTATTTT.

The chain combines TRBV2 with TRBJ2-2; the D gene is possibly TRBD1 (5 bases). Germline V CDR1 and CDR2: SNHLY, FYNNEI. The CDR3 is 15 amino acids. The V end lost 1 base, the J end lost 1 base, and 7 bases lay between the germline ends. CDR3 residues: CASSEVQGNTGELFF. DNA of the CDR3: TGTGCCAGCAGTGAAGTCCAGGGGAACACCGGGGAGCTGTTTTTT.

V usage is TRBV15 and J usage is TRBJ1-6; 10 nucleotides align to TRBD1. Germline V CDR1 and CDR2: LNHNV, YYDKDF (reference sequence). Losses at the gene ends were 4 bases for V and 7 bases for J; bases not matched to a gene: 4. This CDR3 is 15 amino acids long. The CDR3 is CATSTRQGANSPLHF. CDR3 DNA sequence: TGTGCCACCAGCACCAGACAGGGGGCAAATTCACCCCTCCACTTT.

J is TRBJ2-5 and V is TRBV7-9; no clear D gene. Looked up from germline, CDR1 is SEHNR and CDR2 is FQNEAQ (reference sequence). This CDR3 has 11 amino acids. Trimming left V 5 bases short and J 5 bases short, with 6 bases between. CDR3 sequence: CASSPAETQYF. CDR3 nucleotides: TGTGCCAGCAGCCCAGCGGAGACCCAGTACTTC.

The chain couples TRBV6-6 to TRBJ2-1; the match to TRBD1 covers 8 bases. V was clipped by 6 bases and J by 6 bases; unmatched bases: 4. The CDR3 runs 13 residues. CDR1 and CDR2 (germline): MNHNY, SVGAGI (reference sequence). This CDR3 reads CASRPQGVNEQFF. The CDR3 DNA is TGTGCCAGCAGACCACAGGGGGTCAATGAGCAGTTCTTC.

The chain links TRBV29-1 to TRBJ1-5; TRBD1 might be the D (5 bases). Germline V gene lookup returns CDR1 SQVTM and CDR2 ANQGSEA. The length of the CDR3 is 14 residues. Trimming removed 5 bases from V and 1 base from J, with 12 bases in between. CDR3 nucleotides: TGCAGCGTTACGGCGGACACCAGCAATCAGCCCCAGCATTTT. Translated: CSVTADTSNQPQHF.

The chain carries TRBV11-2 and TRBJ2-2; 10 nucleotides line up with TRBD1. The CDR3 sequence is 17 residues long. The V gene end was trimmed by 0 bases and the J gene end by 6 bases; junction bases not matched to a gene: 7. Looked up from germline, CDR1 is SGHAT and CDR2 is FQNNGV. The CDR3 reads CASSLEGRTGGAGELFF. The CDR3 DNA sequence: TGTGCCAGCAGCTTAGAAGGAAGGACAGGGGGGGCCGGGGAGCTGTTTTTT.

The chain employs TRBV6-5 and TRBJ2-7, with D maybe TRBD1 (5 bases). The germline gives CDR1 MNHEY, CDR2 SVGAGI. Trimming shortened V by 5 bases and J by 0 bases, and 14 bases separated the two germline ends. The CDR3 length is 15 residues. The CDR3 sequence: CASSTPGLLSYEQYF. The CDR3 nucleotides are TGTGCCAGCAGTACTCCAGGGCTACTCTCCTACGAGCAGTACTTC.

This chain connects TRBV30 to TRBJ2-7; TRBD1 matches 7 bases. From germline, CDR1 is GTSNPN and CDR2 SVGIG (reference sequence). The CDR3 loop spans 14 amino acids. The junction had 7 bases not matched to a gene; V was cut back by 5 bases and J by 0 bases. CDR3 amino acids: CAWHPGQSSYEQYF. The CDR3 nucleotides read TGTGCCTGGCACCCGGGACAGAGCTCCTACGAGCAGTACTTC.

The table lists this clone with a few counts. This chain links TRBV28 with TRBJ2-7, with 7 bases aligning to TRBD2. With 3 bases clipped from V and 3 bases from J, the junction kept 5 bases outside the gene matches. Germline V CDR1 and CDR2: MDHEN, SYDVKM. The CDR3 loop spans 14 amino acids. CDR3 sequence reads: CASSFTGGSYEQYF. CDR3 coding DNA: TGTGCCAGCAGTTTTACGGGGGGAAGCTACGAGCAGTACTTC.